Sequencing of this T cell receptor (beta chain) was carried out in a study of response to subunit inactivated influenza vaccine. Broader study findings: The authors offered the suggestion that each seasonal influenza vaccination recruits few new T cells.

A remark on this clonotype: The target antigen is unknown.

V lost 1 base to trimming and J lost 4 bases, with 15 bases between them. This CDR3 comprises 16 residues. Germline CDR1 reads SGHAT; CDR2 reads FQNNGV. MiXCR, applied by TCRdb to the RT-PCR reads, yields one record per CDR3 protein. The table has approximately 500,000 distinct CDR3 sequences, 10% to 15% seen once. The rearrangement links TRBV11-2 to TRBJ2-3; D is possibly TRBD2 (6 bases). The sequence derives from a man between 45 and 60 years old who received an inactivated influenza vaccine. The source material was PBMCs from blood, sampled roughly 6 weeks after vaccination. The CDR3 loop reads CASSLGVGTVSDTQYF. The CDR3 bases are TGTGCCAGCAGCTTAGGCGTTGGGACTGTGTCAGATACGCAGTATTTT.